These 2 T cell receptor beta chains originate from one sample sequenced in a study of blood T cell repertoires in COVID-19. The table came from immunoSEQ multiplex PCR; TCRdb's copy has only in-frame clones and leaves some out. Here the sample spans fewer than 40,000 clones, about 85% being singletons. The sequenced sample was peripheral blood. The receptors originated from a man in his 70s with COVID-19, enrolled during active disease.

The J gene is TRBJ1-1, the V gene TRBV20-1, with 9 bases aligning to TRBD1. The CDR3 is made up of 10 amino acids. V was pared by 7 bases and J by 10 bases, with 4 bases of the junction left unmatched. Germline loops: CDR1 DFQATT, CDR2 SNEGSKA (reference sequence). The CDR3 DNA sequence: TGCAGTGGAGGACAGGGGATAGCTTTCTTT. Encoded protein: CSGGQGIAFF.

V is TRBV7-9 and J is TRBJ1-4; 9 bases fit TRBD1. The CDR3 sequence is 14 residues long. Trimming removed 6 bases from V and 6 bases from J; junction bases left unmatched: 5. From germline, CDR1 is SEHNR and CDR2 FQNEAQ (reference sequence). In nucleotides, the CDR3 is TGTGCCAGCAGACCGCGGACAGGGGATGAAAAACTGTTTTTT. It specifies CASRPRTGDEKLFF.